A single sample gave rise to the 23 T cell receptor beta chains below, sequenced in a study of T cells in women clearing cervical HPV infection (dated by TCRdb to the late 2010s). Library construction relied on the immunoSEQ multiplex PCR assay. TCRdb re-hosts the immuneACCESS table, in-frame sequences only. Its copies lack some clones; in the studies checked, an unresolved V gene accounts for under half of them, and the cause for the rest is not known. The table kept for this sample lists approximately 39,000 clones. Less than 2% of the sample is taken by the ten largest. Input material: blood buffy coat. The receptor source for this set is a woman aged 18 to 75 with a cervical HPV16 infection that either progressed to CIN3+ or cleared (not recorded which).

Notes on this clone: The CDR3 goes on 3 residues after the read ends, and that part is filled in from the germline J gene. The rearrangement links TRBV19 to TRBJ1-1, with 7 positions matching TRBD1. Trimming removed 6 bases from V and 0 bases from J; junction bases left unmatched: 7. This CDR3 spans 15 amino acids. Germline loops: CDR1 LNHDA, CDR2 SQIVND (reference sequence). The part of the CDR3 DNA that was read is TGTGCCAGTAGGCATCCGGGACAGATGAACACTGAA. Translated, it gives CASRHPGQMNTE. The whole CDR3 protein reads CASRHPGQMNTEAFF. The full variable domain, rest sourced from reference TRBV19 and TRBJ1-1, is DGGITQSPKYLFRKEGQNVTLSCEQNLNHDAMYWYRQDPGQGLRLIYYSQIVNDFQKGDIAEGYSVSREKKESFPLTVTSAQKNPTAFYLCASRHPGQMNTEAFFGQGTRLTVV.

Of note for this clone: The read ends 3 residues early relative to the CDR3; the germline J gene fills the gap. V usage is TRBV7-2 and J usage is TRBJ1-2, with D uncertain. Per germline, CDR1 SGHTA and CDR2 FQGNSA. The CDR3 extends over 14 amino acids. Partial CDR3 DNA: TGTGCCAGCAGGATAGCGGCCGGATCAGATACC. This codes for CASRIAAGSDT. The entire CDR3 protein reads CASRIAAGSDTYTF.

Concerning this clone itself: Read data end 3 residues before the CDR3 end; the end is taken from the germline J gene. The chain carries TRBV7-9 and TRBJ1-2, with 7 nucleotides matching TRBD1. CDR1 and CDR2 from the germline V gene are SEHNR and FQNEAQ (reference sequence). CDR3 length: 14 amino acids. The CDR3 region is CASSLGDSNYDYTF. The DNA read from the CDR3 is TGTGCCAGCAGCTTAGGGGACAGTAACTACGAC.

This clone ranks as medium-sized in terms of frequency. The CDR3 extends 3 residues past the end of the read, so its final part is completed from the germline J gene. V gene TRBV19 combines with J gene TRBJ2-3; no reliable D call. Trimming removed 5 bases at V and 4 bases at J, with 7 bases between. CDR1 is LNHDA, CDR2 SQIVND, per germline (reference sequence). This CDR3 comprises 12 residues. The CDR3 reads CASSYSSDTQYF. The covered CDR3 bases are TGTGCCAGTAGTTACAGCTCAGATACG. Variable domain in full (rest from reference TRBV19 and TRBJ2-3): DGGITQSPKYLFRKEGQNVTLSCEQNLNHDAMYWYRQDPGQGLRLIYYSQIVNDFQKGDIAEGYSVSREKKESFPLTVTSAQKNPTAFYLCASSYSSDTQYFGPGTRLTVL.

As concerns this clone: The CDR3 end falls 3 residues outside the read, so it is completed with the germline J gene. The rearrangement joins TRBV6-1 to TRBJ1-1; 7 bases match TRBD1. Germline CDR1 MNHNS, CDR2 SASEGT. The CDR3 loop spans 13 amino acids. CDR3 bases read: TGTGCCAGCAGTGAAAATGAGGGGGCTGCG. It specifies CASSENEGAA. In full, the CDR3 is CASSENEGAAAFF.

Concerning this clone itself: The CDR3 goes on 3 residues after the read ends, and that part is filled in from the germline J gene. The V and J genes are TRBV20-1 and TRBJ2-3, with D possibly being TRBD2 (6 bases). Germline-derived CDR1 and CDR2 are DFQATT and SNEGSKA (reference sequence). The CDR3 is 14 amino acids. CDR3 DNA (partial): TGCAGTGCTAGAGATCCGGGGGTTGGAGAGACG. This codes for CSARDPGVGET. The whole CDR3 protein reads CSARDPGVGETQYF.

A note on this clone: The read finishes 3 residues shy of the CDR3 end, and the germline J gene is used to complete it. The V gene is TRBV30, the J gene TRBJ2-6; tentatively, D is TRBD1 (5 bases). Trimming left V 5 bases short and J 3 bases short, with 14 bases between. Germline lookup yields CDR1 GTSNPN and CDR2 SVGIG (reference sequence). The length of the CDR3 is 15 residues. CDR3 amino acids: CAWVLRQYGANVLTF. CDR3 bases read: TGTGCCTGGGTTCTCCGACAGTATGGGGCCAACGTC.

About this clone: The CDR3 end falls 3 residues outside the read, so it is completed with the germline J gene. The chain carries TRBV4-1 and TRBJ2-3, with TRBD2 as a possible D gene (5 bases). Trimming pared 1 base from V and 6 bases from J, leaving 8 bases between. Germline V CDR1 and CDR2: MGHRA, YSYEKL. CDR3 length: 13 amino acids. Partial CDR3 DNA: TGCGCCAGCAGCCAAGTTAGCGCGGATACG. As protein: CASSQVSADT. The full CDR3 sequence reads CASSQVSADTQYF.

About this clone: Read sequence stops 3 residues before the CDR3 end, and the germline J gene provides the missing end. This rearrangement joins TRBV20-1 to TRBJ2-3; 7 bases align to TRBD1. Germline CDR1 is DFQATT and CDR2 is SNEGSKA (reference sequence). The CDR3 is made up of 15 amino acids. CDR3 DNA (partial): TGCAGTGCTAGAAACCCCGGGACAGCCCAAGAGACG. Translating it yields CSARNPGTAQET. The CDR3 reads in full as CSARNPGTAQETQYF.

Regarding this clone: The sequence runs out 3 residues before the end of the CDR3; the remainder is reconstructed from the germline J gene. J is TRBJ2-5 and V is TRBV16, with 7 bases lining up with TRBD1. CDR3 length equals 15 residues. The V gene's germline CDR1 is KGHSY and CDR2 FQNENV. After removal of 0 bases from V and 3 bases from J, the junction contained 4 bases not matched to a gene. The DNA read from the CDR3 is TGTGCCAGCAGCCAATCGCCCACAGGGGAAGAGACC. This encodes CASSQSPTGEET. The whole CDR3 sequence is CASSQSPTGEETQYF. Full variable domain (outside the CDR3, taken from reference TRBV16 and TRBJ2-5): GEEVAQTPKHLVRGEGQKAKLYCAPIKGHSYVFWYQQVLKNEFKFLISFQNENVFDETGMPKERFSAKCLPNSPCSLEIQATKLEDSAVYFCASSQSPTGEETQYFGPGTRLLVL.

Details on this clone: The read finishes 3 residues shy of the CDR3 end, and the germline J gene is used to complete it. The chain couples TRBV7-2 to TRBJ2-7; 8 bases align to TRBD1. The germline CDR1 and CDR2 sequences are SGHTA and FQGNSA. The CDR3 contains 14 residues. V lost 5 bases and J lost 0; bases outside the gene matches: 3. The part of the CDR3 DNA that was read is TGTGCCAGCAGCATTGGGACAGGCTCCTACGAG. This translates into CASSIGTGSYE. The entire CDR3 protein reads CASSIGTGSYEQYF.

As to this clone: Read sequence stops 3 residues before the CDR3 end, and the germline J gene provides the missing end. The gene calls are TRBV19 and TRBJ2-7; 8 bases line up with TRBD1. With V trimmed by 3 bases and J by 0 bases, 7 bases remained unmatched. Germline V lookup: CDR1 LNHDA, CDR2 SQIVND (reference sequence). The CDR3 has 16 residues. CDR3 residues: CASSMGDRGSSYEQYF. The sequenced CDR3 bases are TGTGCCAGTAGTATGGGCGACAGGGGTTCCTCCTACGAG.

As to this clone: Coverage ceases 3 residues before the CDR3 finishes, and the germline J gene fills in the end. The J gene is TRBJ2-3, the V gene TRBV7-7; 7 bases match TRBD1. The CDR3 spans 15 residues. Germline V CDR1 and CDR2: SSHAT, FNYEAQ (reference sequence). The CDR3 region is CASSSLRQGDETQYF. The sequenced part of the CDR3 DNA is TGTGCCAGCAGCTCCCTAAGACAGGGCGACGAGACG.

Turning to this clone: Coverage ceases 3 residues before the CDR3 finishes, and the germline J gene fills in the end. The chain carries TRBV28 and TRBJ2-7, with 7 bases aligning to TRBD1. The CDR3 is made up of 12 amino acids. The germline V gene encodes CDR1 MDHEN and CDR2 SYDVKM. J gave up 4 bases and V 9 bases, and 6 bases lay outside the gene matches. CDR3 protein: CASVTGIYEQYF. The covered CDR3 bases are TGTGCCAGTGTGACAGGGATATACGAG.

As regards this clone: The CDR3 end falls 3 residues outside the read, so it is completed with the germline J gene. This chain links TRBV12-3 or TRBV12-4 with TRBJ2-3, with 7 bases lining up with TRBD1. The CDR3 has 15 amino acids. CDR3 in amino acids: CASSPGTAVNQPQYF. The part of the CDR3 DNA that was read is TGTGCCAGCAGTCCCGGGACAGCTGTCAATCAGCCG.

Remarks on this clone: The DNA ends 3 residues before the CDR3 does, and the rest of the CDR3 is filled in from the germline J gene. The chain links TRBV13 to TRBJ2-7; D is perhaps TRBD1 (6 bases). Germline values: CDR1 PRHDT, CDR2 FYEKMQ (reference sequence). The CDR3 is made up of 14 amino acids. Trimming removed 3 bases from V and 2 bases from J, with 11 bases in between. The CDR3 reads CASSFSGQAYEQYF. The covered CDR3 bases are TGTGCCAGCAGCTTTTCGGGACAAGCCTACGAG.

Remarks on this clone: Read data end 3 residues before the CDR3 end; the end is taken from the germline J gene. This chain connects TRBV12-3 or TRBV12-4 to TRBJ2-7, with a tentative D call TRBD1 (6 bases). The CDR3 sequence is 14 residues long. V was cut by 3 bases and J by 2 bases, with 11 bases left in between. The DNA read from the CDR3 is TGTGCCAGCAGTTTTTCAGGGGTAACCTACGAG. Protein: CASSFSGVTYE. The entire CDR3 protein reads CASSFSGVTYEQYF.

A note on this clone: The read falls 3 residues short of the CDR3 end, and the missing part is taken from the germline J gene. This chain connects TRBV10-2 to TRBJ1-2, with 7 bases fitting TRBD1. Germline-derived CDR1 and CDR2 are WSHSY and SAAADI. Trimming at V came to 3 bases and at J to 7 bases, leaving 8 bases not matched to a gene. CDR3 length equals 14 residues. The CDR3 is CASSDVKGARGYTF. The DNA read from the CDR3 is TGCGCCAGCAGTGATGTCAAGGGGGCGCGTGGC.

Regarding this clone: The CDR3 is cut off 3 residues early in the read; its end comes from the germline J gene. The V gene is TRBV6-2 or TRBV6-3, the J gene TRBJ1-2, with a tentative D call TRBD1 (6 bases). CDR1 is MNHEY and CDR2 is SVGEGT in the germline V gene. CDR3 size: 16 residues. The part of the CDR3 DNA that was read is TGTGCCAGCAGTTACCTGTCAGGGGAAAAAACCCGCGGC. Translated, it gives CASSYLSGEKTRG. The CDR3 in its entirety is CASSYLSGEKTRGYTF.

Comments on this clone: The CDR3 end is not reached by the read, which stops 3 residues before it; the germline J gene fills it in. The chain employs TRBV10-2 and TRBJ1-5, with TRBD1 matching over 9 bases. This CDR3 has 14 amino acids. The germline V gene encodes CDR1 WSHSY and CDR2 SAAADI. Trimming removed 6 bases from V and 5 bases from J; junction bases left unmatched: 5. The sequenced part of the CDR3 DNA is TGCGCCAGCAGCCTCGACAGGGGGTATCAGCCC. This encodes CASSLDRGYQP. In full, the CDR3 reads CASSLDRGYQPQHF.

Turning to this clone: From the germline J gene comes the end of the CDR3, since the read stops 3 residues before it. The chain joins TRBV7-2 to TRBJ1-4, with D unresolved. CDR1 is SGHTA, CDR2 FQGNSA, per germline. The CDR3 runs to 14 residues. The V end was cut by 2 bases, the J end by 5 bases, with 9 bases between. CDR3 amino acids: CASSLRVGNEKLFF. Partial CDR3 DNA: TGTGCCAGCAGCTTACGGGTCGGGAATGAAAAA.

Details on this clone: The sequenced fragment ends 3 residues before the CDR3 boundary, so the rest is inferred from the germline J gene. The chain carries TRBV5-1 and TRBJ1-4; 7 nucleotides agree with TRBD1. Trimming took 3 bases from V and 7 from J; bases not matched to a gene: 6. Germline CDR1 SGHRS, CDR2 YFSETQ. The CDR3 runs to 14 residues. The CDR3 bases that were read are TGCGCCAGCAGCTCACAGGGGATATTTGAAAAA. Protein sequence: CASSSQGIFEK. The whole CDR3 protein reads CASSSQGIFEKLFF. Using reference TRBV5-1 and TRBJ1-4 for the parts outside the CDR3, the full variable domain is KAGVTQTPRYLIKTRGQQVTLSCSPISGHRSVSWYQQTPGQGLQFLFEYFSETQRNKGNFPGRFSGRQFSNSRSEMNVSTLELGDSALYLCASSSQGIFEKLFFGSGTQLSVL.

On this clone: The observed sequence ends 3 residues before the CDR3 terminus, with the missing tail filled in from the germline J gene. V is TRBV7-8 and J is TRBJ1-2; 7 nucleotides agree with TRBD1. Looked up from germline, CDR1 is SGHVS and CDR2 is FQNEAQ. CDR3 length: 18 residues. V dropped 1 base and J dropped 0; count of bases not matched to a gene: 11. The sequenced CDR3 bases are TGTGCCAGCAGCTTAGGATATGCAGGGGGGCTATCTAACTATGGC. Residues: CASSLGYAGGLSNYG. The full-length CDR3 reads as CASSLGYAGGLSNYGYTF.